This T cell receptor (beta chain) was found in a study of cytomegalovirus exposure and HLA in healthy donors (dated by TCRdb to about 2017). Regarding the complete study: According to a later analysis, the 120 or so validation repertoires were produced on the same platform as the roughly 700 repertoires of the first cohort. Along with the approximately 650-subject first cohort, a separate validation cohort of over 90 different subjects was used. The study aimed to test whether signatures of past pathogen exposure could be identified by cataloging public T cell receptors. The study combined high-throughput TCR immunosequencing, statistical association of individual TCRs with disease status, and machine learning to predict cytomegalovirus infection status.

The germline V gene specifies SGHTA as CDR1 and FQGNSA as CDR2. V lost 6 bases and J lost 6 bases, and the count of bases not matched to a germline gene is 8. The CDR3 measures 15 amino acids from cysteine to phenylalanine. Only CDR3 DNA is held: 45 bases, read in frame from base 1. Library prep was done by the immunoSEQ multiplex PCR assay. The original pipeline was this. A statistical classification framework was built for diagnosing cytomegalovirus status from the catalog of TCR beta chain sequences. As stored in TCRdb, this immuneACCESS dataset retains in-frame rearrangements with V and J assigned. A fraction of the clones does not appear; measured against another copy, unresolved V genes explain less than half of the discrepancy, and the remainder lacks a known reason. That table supplies the V and J calls and clone size; D and trimming were determined from the DNA. This sample is represented by approximately 120,000 clones; more than 70% of them were singletons. 2% to 2.5% of the sample goes to the ten largest clones.

Study-level results and caveats: A later analysis lacked HLA typing for the validation cohort, so it scored co-occurrence in that cohort across all 120 or so repertoires. While some public TCRs were present in many individuals, most TCR sequences turned up only very rarely across donors. The authors suggested that the approach could potentially be extended to other disease states and immunological phenotypes. The classifier was reported to diagnose cytomegalovirus status with high specificity and sensitivity in both the original and validation cohorts. In the study, around 150 TCR beta chains were listed as associated with cytomegalovirus. A few of the identified cytomegalovirus-associated TCR beta chains were confirmed in vitro to be specific for cytomegalovirus antigens. In a later analysis, TCRs clustered in the first cohort were found to also tend to co-occur in the roughly 110 validation repertoires, with 85% to 95% of cluster scores above 0.

The donors were included in the validation cohort of approximately 130 subjects, a group kept apart from the roughly 700-subject first cohort. Comments on this clone: Its antigen has not been determined. Per-nucleotide qualities are absent, and no much larger clonotype sits a single base away.

Rearrangement joined TRBV7-2 to TRBJ2-1; TRBD2 aligns with 10 central bases. Sequencing was performed on PBMCs. The receptor comes from a woman aged 18-30 years in good health and CMV-seronegative. The sequence in DNA is TGTGCCAGCAGACCCTCAGCGGGAGGGCGCAATGAGCAGTTCTTC. This yields the protein CASRPSAGGRNEQFF.